This TCR beta chain comes out of a study of shared clonotypes between healthy human individuals. Unmatched junction bases numbered 11, after V lost 4 bases and J lost 6 bases. The CDR3 runs to 18 residues. Looked up from germline, CDR1 is SNHLY and CDR2 is FYNNEI. Clones were read by immunoSEQ multiplex PCR, and TCRdb kept only the in-frame ones, dropping some. The sample shows approximately 710,000 clones, about nine tenths of them seen only once. The receptor comes from a young man in good health. Some clones in this sample may be carry-over from other donors' samples. The genes are TRBV2 and TRBJ2-4, with TRBD2 identical over 14 bases. Sequences were obtained from memory CD8+ T cells from PBMCs. Stated subset: CD45RO+ cells pooled with CCR7-negative TemRA cells. The CDR3 sequence: CASSAKGTSGSFVNIQYF. CDR3 DNA sequence: TGTGCCAGCAGTGCCAAAGGGACTAGCGGGAGTTTTGTAAACATTCAGTACTTC.